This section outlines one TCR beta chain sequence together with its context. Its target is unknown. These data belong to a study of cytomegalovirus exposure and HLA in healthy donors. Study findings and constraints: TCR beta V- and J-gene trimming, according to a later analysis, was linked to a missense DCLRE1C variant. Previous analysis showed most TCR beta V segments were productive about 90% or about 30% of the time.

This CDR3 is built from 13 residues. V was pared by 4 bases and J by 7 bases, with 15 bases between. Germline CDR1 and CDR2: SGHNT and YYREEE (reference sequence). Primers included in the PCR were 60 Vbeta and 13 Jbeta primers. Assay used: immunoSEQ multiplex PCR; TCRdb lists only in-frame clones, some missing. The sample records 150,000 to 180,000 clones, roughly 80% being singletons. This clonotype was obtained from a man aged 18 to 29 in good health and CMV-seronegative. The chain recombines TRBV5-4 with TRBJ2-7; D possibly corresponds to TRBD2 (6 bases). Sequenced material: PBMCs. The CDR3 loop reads CASSPVLAGEQYF. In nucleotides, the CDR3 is TGTGCCAGCAGCCCGGTATTGGCGGGGGAGCAGTACTTC.